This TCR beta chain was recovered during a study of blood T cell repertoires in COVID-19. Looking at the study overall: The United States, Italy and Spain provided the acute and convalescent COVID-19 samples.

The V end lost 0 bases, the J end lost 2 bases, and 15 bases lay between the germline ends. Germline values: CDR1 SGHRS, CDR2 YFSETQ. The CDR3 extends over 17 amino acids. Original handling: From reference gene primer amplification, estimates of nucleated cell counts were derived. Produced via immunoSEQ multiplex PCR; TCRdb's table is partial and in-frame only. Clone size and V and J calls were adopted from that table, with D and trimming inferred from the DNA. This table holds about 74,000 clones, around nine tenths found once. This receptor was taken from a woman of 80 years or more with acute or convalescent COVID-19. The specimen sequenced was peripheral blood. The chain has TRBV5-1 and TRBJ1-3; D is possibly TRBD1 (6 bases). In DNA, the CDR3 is TGCGCCAGCAGCTTGGACGGACATCGGACAGCTGGAAACACCATATATTTT. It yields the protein CASSLDGHRTAGNTIYF.